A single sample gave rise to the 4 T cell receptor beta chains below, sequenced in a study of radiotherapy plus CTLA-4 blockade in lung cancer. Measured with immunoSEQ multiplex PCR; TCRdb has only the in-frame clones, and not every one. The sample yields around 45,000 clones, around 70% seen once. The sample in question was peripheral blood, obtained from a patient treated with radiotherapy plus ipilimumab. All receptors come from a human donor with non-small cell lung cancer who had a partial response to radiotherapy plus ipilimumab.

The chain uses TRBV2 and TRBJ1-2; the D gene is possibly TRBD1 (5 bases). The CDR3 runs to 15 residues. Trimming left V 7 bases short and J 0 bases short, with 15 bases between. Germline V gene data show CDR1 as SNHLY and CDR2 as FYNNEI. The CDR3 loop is CASTNRRAANYGYTF. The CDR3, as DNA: TGTGCCAGCACCAACAGGAGGGCGGCTAACTATGGCTACACCTTC.

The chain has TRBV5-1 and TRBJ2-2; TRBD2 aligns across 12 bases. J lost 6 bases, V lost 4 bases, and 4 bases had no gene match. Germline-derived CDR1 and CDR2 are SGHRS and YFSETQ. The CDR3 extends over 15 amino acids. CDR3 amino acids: CASSLAGGKAGELFF. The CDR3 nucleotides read TGCGCCAGCAGCCTAGCGGGAGGGAAAGCCGGGGAGCTGTTTTTT.

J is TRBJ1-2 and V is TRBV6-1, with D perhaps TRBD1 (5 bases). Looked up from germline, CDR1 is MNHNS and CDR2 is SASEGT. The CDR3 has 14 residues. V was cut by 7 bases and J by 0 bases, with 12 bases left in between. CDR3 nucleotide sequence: TGTGCCAGCAAACTTGGGGCGGCTAACTATGGCTACACCTTC. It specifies CASKLGAANYGYTF.

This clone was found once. Here the CDR3 DNA reads TGCAGCGGGTCCGACAGGGGTAACACTGAAGCTTTCTTT. This encodes CSGSDRGNTEAFF. V is TRBV29-1 and J is TRBJ1-1; the match to TRBD1 covers 8 bases. Germline V gene sequence: CDR1 SQVTM, CDR2 ANQGSEA. CDR3 length: 13 residues. The V and J ends lost 7 bases and 2 bases, in that order; junction bases with no gene match: 6.